Shown below are 9 T cell receptor beta chains from a single sample sequenced in a study of T cells in localized non-small cell lung cancer. Generated by immunoSEQ multiplex PCR, the TCRdb table keeps only in-frame clones and is missing some. The table has about 79,000 clones, 84% seen once. The material sequenced was peripheral blood, taken before any cancer treatment. Every receptor here comes from an older female donor with stage I lung adenocarcinoma.

About this clone: The germline gene is not matched at one end of the junction; a read error may be the cause. Different DNA sequences within this sample yield the same CDR3. The V call is TRBV2, the J call TRBJ1-5; TRBD1 is a possible D gene (6 bases). The CDR3 runs 14 residues. CDR1 and CDR2 (germline): SNHLY, FYNNEI. This chain's CDR3 is CASKGGNSNQPQHF. Written as DNA, the CDR3 is TGCGCCAGCAAGGGGGGGAATAGCAATCAGCCCCAGCATTTT.

The rearrangement links TRBV29-1 to TRBJ2-7; 8 nucleotides match TRBD1. The CDR3 runs 12 residues. Germline CDR1 reads SQVTM; CDR2 reads ANQGSEA. V lost 7 bases and J lost 5; bases outside the gene matches: 7. The CDR3 DNA sequence: TGCAGCGCAGGACAGGGTTTCGACGAGCAGTACTTC. Translating gives CSAGQGFDEQYF.

V usage is TRBV6-4 and J usage is TRBJ1-1, with 7 bases that match TRBD1. The CDR3 contains 14 residues. J was trimmed by 1 base and V by 6 bases; bases with no gene match: 5. CDR1 and CDR2 (germline): MRHNA, SNTAGT. The CDR3 bases are TGTGCCAGCAGGGGGGACAGAAGGAACACTGAAGCTTTCTTT. It is translated as CASRGDRRNTEAFF.

DNA for the CDR3: TGCGCCAGCAGCCCATGGACAGGGGGTTACACTGAAGCTTTCTTT. Amino acids: CASSPWTGGYTEAFF. The chain joins TRBV5-1 to TRBJ1-1; 10 bases are shared with TRBD1. The CDR3 covers 15 residues. The J segment lost 3 bases and the V segment lost 4 bases, leaving 6 bases of the junction unmatched. CDR1 and CDR2 (germline): SGHRS, YFSETQ.

The DNA for the CDR3 is TGCGCCAGCAGCCAAGTGAACATGTTAGTATTTGAGACCCAGTACTTC. Protein sequence: CASSQVNMLVFETQYF. The genes are TRBV4-1 and TRBJ2-5, with D unclear. Germline assignment: CDR1 MGHRA and CDR2 YSYEKL. The CDR3 is 16 residues long. V was cut by 1 base and J by 5 bases, with 17 bases left in between.

V is TRBV6-5 and J is TRBJ1-2, with 7 nucleotides matching TRBD1. The CDR3 extends over 12 amino acids. CDR1 is MNHEY and CDR2 is SVGAGI in the germline V gene. The ends lost 5 bases at V and 6 bases at J; junction bases unmatched: 3. The DNA for the CDR3 is TGTGCCAGCAGTCGAGGGGGCGATGGCTACACCTTC. This sequence encodes CASSRGGDGYTF.

This clone showed up just once. The chain is built from TRBV5-1 and TRBJ2-2; 11 bases line up with TRBD1. V was clipped by 4 bases and J by 4 bases; unmatched bases: 12. Germline V CDR1 and CDR2: SGHRS, YFSETQ. The CDR3 length is 18 residues. The CDR3 spells CASSRSRDRGKATGELFF. The CDR3 DNA is TGCGCCAGCAGCCGGAGCAGGGACAGGGGGAAGGCCACCGGGGAGCTGTTTTTT. The full variable domain, in which reference TRBV5-1 and TRBJ2-2 provide the parts outside the CDR3, is KAGVTQTPRYLIKTRGQQVTLSCSPISGHRSVSWYQQTPGQGLQFLFEYFSETQRNKGNFPGRFSGRQFSNSRSEMNVSTLELGDSALYLCASSRSRDRGKATGELFFGEGSRLTVL.

This clone was recorded only once. J is TRBJ1-1 and V is TRBV6-5; D may be TRBD1 (5 bases). CDR1 is MNHEY, CDR2 SVGAGI, per germline. This CDR3 has 14 amino acids. V lost 6 bases to trimming and J lost 1 base, with 12 bases between them. CDR3 nucleotide sequence: TGTGCCAGCAGCGGGGGGACGAAGAACACTGAAGCTTTCTTT. Translated: CASSGGTKNTEAFF.

The count of this clone is one. The CDR3 DNA reads as TGTGCCACCAGCAGGGGAGGGCAGGGTACCTACGAGCAGTACTTC. Encoded protein: CATSRGGQGTYEQYF. The chain links TRBV15 to TRBJ2-7; TRBD2 aligns across 7 bases. Germline values: CDR1 LNHNV, CDR2 YYDKDF (reference sequence). V lost 3 bases, J lost 2 bases, and 7 bases stayed unmatched. The CDR3 loop spans 15 amino acids.